The clone carrying this TCR beta chain came up a few times. Its antigen is unknown. A second PCR of roughly 7 to 11 cycles used a sample-barcoded 5' primer and a J-beta primer mix. TCRdb called the 5' RACE reads again in MiXCR, with one record for every CDR3 protein. The sample yields approximately 1.5 million distinct CDR3 sequences, 30% to 40% seen once. The record originates from a study of blood T cells in healthy people across ages. Points from the study as a whole: Long-lived donors carried more naive CD4+ cells and greater diversity than aged donors.

Germline V gene sequence: CDR1 DFQATT, CDR2 SNEGSKA (reference sequence). This CDR3 is 14 amino acids long. V lost 1 base, J lost 10 bases, and 10 bases stayed unmatched. What was sequenced was blood. The chain joins TRBV20-1 to TRBJ1-5; the match to TRBD1 covers 7 bases. The sequence came from a woman aged 25 to 39 in good health. The CDR3 DNA reads as TGCAGTGCTAGAGCAACCGGGACAGCAGGTCCCCAGCATTTT. It yields the protein CSARATGTAGPQHF.